Reported below is one T cell receptor beta chain. Its antigen is unidentified. In the same sample, other DNA sequences code for this CDR3. This sample stems from a study of cytomegalovirus exposure and HLA in healthy donors. Study observations and caveats: In a later analysis, HLA-associated beta chains showed higher expansion and lower generation probabilities than comparable chains. Researchers had no immune exposure information except CMV serostatus available.

V gave up 3 bases and J gave up 1 base; unmatched junction bases: 4. The CDR3 is 15 amino acids. In germline, CDR1 is LNHDA, CDR2 SQIVND (reference sequence). PCR primers comprised 60 Vbeta and 13 Jbeta primers. This table comes from immunoSEQ multiplex PCR, and its TCRdb copy is limited to in-frame clones, with some not included. The sample carries fewer than 350,000 clones, approximately 90% recorded once. The gene calls are TRBV19 and TRBJ2-3; 7 bases agree with TRBD2. The source of this sequence is a woman between 18 and 29 years old in good health and CMV-seronegative. Source material: PBMCs. The CDR3: CASSIRLAGTDTQYF. CDR3 in DNA: TGTGCCAGTAGTATCCGGCTAGCGGGCACAGATACGCAGTATTTT.